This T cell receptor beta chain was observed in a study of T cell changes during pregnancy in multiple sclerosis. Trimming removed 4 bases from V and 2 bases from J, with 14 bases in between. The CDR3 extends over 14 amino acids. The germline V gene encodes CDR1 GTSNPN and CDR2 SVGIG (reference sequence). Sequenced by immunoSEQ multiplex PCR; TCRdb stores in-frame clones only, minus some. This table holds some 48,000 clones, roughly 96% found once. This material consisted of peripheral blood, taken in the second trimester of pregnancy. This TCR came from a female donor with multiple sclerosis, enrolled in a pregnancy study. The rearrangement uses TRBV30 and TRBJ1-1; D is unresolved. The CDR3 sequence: CAWTLGGPNTEAFF. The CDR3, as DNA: TGTGCCTGGACCCTTGGAGGGCCTAACACTGAAGCTTTCTTT.